The 27 T cell receptor beta chains below all came from one sample that was sequenced in a study of spatial heterogeneity in lung cancer. Study-wide findings and caveats: Expanded intratumoral alpha and beta TCR counts tracked tumor mutation counts.

Their target antigens are unknown. Time point noted: sample taken at primary tumor resection. TCRdb re-called the 5' RACE reads with MiXCR, one entry per CDR3 protein. Here the sample spans over 10,000 distinct CDR3 sequences, approximately 2.9% being singletons. Here the sequenced sample was lung tumor tissue, taken at surgery. Source of these receptors: a male donor with early-stage non-small cell lung cancer.

Worth noting for this clonotype: A much larger clone differs by one base, so this may be a read error. This sequence joins TRBV5-1 and TRBJ2-7, with D tentatively TRBD1 (5 bases). Per germline, CDR1 SGHRS and CDR2 YFSETQ. The CDR3 loop spans 13 amino acids. CDR3 nucleotides: TGCGTCAGCAGCTTCAGGGTAGCCTACGAGCAGTACTTC. Its protein product is CVSSFRVAYEQYF.

This clonotype is classed as medium-sized (0.01 to 0.1%). The chain employs TRBV28 and TRBJ1-6; tentative D call: TRBD1 (6 bases). V shed 6 bases and J shed 8 bases, with 17 bases lying between them. The CDR3 runs to 15 residues. The germline gives CDR1 MDHEN, CDR2 SYDVKM. The CDR3 loop reads CASSLTGIIYSPLHF. CDR3 nucleotides: TGTGCCAGCAGCCTAACAGGGATTATTTATTCACCCCTCCACTTT.

The gene calls are TRBV29-1 and TRBJ1-4; perhaps TRBD1 as D (6 bases). Trimming left V 1 base short and J 5 bases short, with 14 bases between. The CDR3 length is 15 residues. CDR1 and CDR2 (germline): SQVTM, ANQGSEA. CDR3 residues: CSVEAPGQRNEKLFF. CDR3 in DNA: TGCAGCGTTGAAGCCCCGGGACAAAGAAATGAAAAACTGTTTTTT.

This clonotype was picked up many times. The CDR3 sequence is CASSFSTGVEETQYF. Written as DNA, the CDR3 is TGTGCCAGCAGCTTCTCGACAGGGGTAGAAGAGACCCAGTACTTC. The V and J genes are TRBV2 and TRBJ2-5; 8 positions match TRBD1. The CDR3 runs to 15 residues. CDR1 SNHLY and CDR2 FYNNEI come from the germline V gene. Trimming took 6 bases from V and 3 from J; bases not matched to a gene: 9.

This clonotype has a single count. A much larger clonotype is one base distant, so this may be a read error. The chain links TRBV9 to TRBJ2-5; 9 bases line up with TRBD1. The V gene's germline CDR1 is SGDLS and CDR2 YYNGEE. The CDR3 runs to 16 residues. The CDR3 sequence: CAGSVDGQGIQETQYF. CDR3 coding DNA: TGTGCCGGCAGCGTAGACGGACAGGGGATCCAAGAGACCCAGTACTTC.

The table lists this clonotype with many counts. The chain joins TRBV19 to TRBJ1-1; 7 bases are a match to TRBD1. The CDR3 runs to 15 residues. Germline assignment: CDR1 LNHDA and CDR2 SQIVND (reference sequence). Losses at the gene ends were 9 bases for V and 6 bases for J; bases not matched to a gene: 16. As DNA, the CDR3 is TGTGCCAGCACAGCCTGGGGACAGAAAAAGTCTGAAGCTTTCTTT. Its translation is CASTAWGQKKSEAFF.

This clonotype has a count of ten or more. The chain is built from TRBV20-1 and TRBJ2-1; D possibly corresponds to TRBD2 (6 bases). Germline loops: CDR1 DFQATT, CDR2 SNEGSKA (reference sequence). V was clipped by 0 bases and J by 7 bases, with 19 bases between them. The CDR3 has 16 residues. DNA for the CDR3: TGCAGTGCTAGAGATTTTAGAGATGGGGGGAAAAATGAGCAGTTCTTC. Its protein is CSARDFRDGGKNEQFF.

This clonotype was recorded many times. This rearrangement joins TRBV24-1 to TRBJ2-2; 9 nucleotides align to TRBD2. CDR3 size: 18 residues. Germline-derived CDR1 and CDR2 are KGHDR and SFDVKD. The trim removed 6 bases at V and 0 bases at J, leaving 10 bases unmatched. The CDR3: CATSSKASGASNTGELFF. CDR3 nucleotides: TGTGCCACCAGTAGCAAAGCTAGCGGGGCGTCGAACACCGGGGAGCTGTTTTTT.

This clonotype has ten or more counts. The rearrangement links TRBV7-3 to TRBJ2-7; perhaps TRBD1 as D (5 bases). Germline V lookup: CDR1 SGHTA, CDR2 FQGTGA. The CDR3 loop spans 17 amino acids. V was shortened by 0 bases and J by 4 bases, with 19 bases between the two germline ends. CDR3 sequence (DNA): TGTGCCAGCAGCTTAACCCTCCCGGCCCAAGGGGTGTACGAGCAGTACTTC. As protein: CASSLTLPAQGVYEQYF.

This clonotype is deemed medium-sized (0.01 to 0.1%). This chain connects TRBV20-1 to TRBJ2-7; no reliable D call. V was pared by 0 bases and J by 0 bases, with 9 bases between. CDR1 is DFQATT and CDR2 is SNEGSKA in the germline V gene (reference sequence). The length of the CDR3 is 14 residues. The DNA for the CDR3 is TGCAGTGCTAGAGATCTCTCTAACTCCTACGAGCAGTACTTC. It yields the protein CSARDLSNSYEQYF.

This clonotype was seen repeatedly, ten times or more. The genes are TRBV4-2 and TRBJ2-3; 7 bases align to TRBD2. The V and J ends lost 0 bases and 2 bases, in that order; junction bases with no gene match: 20. The CDR3 length is 21 residues. Germline V gives CDR1 LGHNA, CDR2 YNFKEQ. The CDR3 protein is CASSQERGVGLASGYTDTQYF. The CDR3 DNA follows: TGTGCCAGCAGCCAAGAAAGGGGTGTGGGTTTGGCTAGCGGCTACACAGATACGCAGTATTTT.

The table lists this clonotype with many counts. The CDR3 bases are TGTGCCAGCAGTTTATCGGACAGCTATAATTCACCCCTCCACTTT. Its protein product is CASSLSDSYNSPLHF. The chain carries TRBV27 and TRBJ1-6, with D perhaps matching TRBD1 (6 bases). The CDR3 runs 15 residues. Germline V lookup: CDR1 MNHEY, CDR2 SMNVEV (reference sequence). The V end was cut by 0 bases, the J end by 3 bases, with 6 bases between.

In its sample, this clonotype was seen many times. The CDR3 region has the DNA TGTGCCAGCAGCCAAGCGGGCAGGACTTTCTTT. The encoded protein is CASSQAGRTFF. This chain joins TRBV3-1 and TRBJ1-1; D is uncertain. Germline V gives CDR1 LGHDT, CDR2 YNNKEL (reference sequence). The CDR3 length is 11 residues. Between the trimmed V and J ends, which lost 1 base and 12 bases, there was a span of 9 bases.

This clonotype was counted many times. J is TRBJ1-2 and V is TRBV4-2; D remains ambiguous. This CDR3 spans 12 amino acids. Trimming took off 0 bases at V and 7 bases at J, with 6 bases between the two ends. Looked up from germline, CDR1 is LGHNA and CDR2 is YNFKEQ. The CDR3 region has the DNA TGTGCCAGCAGCCAAGATCTCGCTGGCTACACCTTC. It yields the protein CASSQDLAGYTF.

A few counts support this clonotype. Being one base from a much bigger clone, this may be a read error. The chain employs TRBV7-9 and TRBJ1-2, with TRBD1 as a possible D gene (6 bases). CDR1 is SEHNR and CDR2 is FQNEAQ in the germline V gene (reference sequence). The CDR3 loop spans 15 amino acids. CDR3 coding DNA: TGTGCCAGCAGCCTGTCTCGGACAGCTAACTATGGCGACACCTTC. This gives the protein CASSLSRTANYGDTF.

This clonotype was counted many times. This chain links TRBV6-1 with TRBJ1-1, with 7 nucleotides matching TRBD1. Unmatched junction bases numbered 3, after V lost 2 bases and J lost 3 bases. Germline V lookup: CDR1 MNHNS, CDR2 SASEGT. There are 14 residues in the CDR3. CDR3 nucleotide sequence: TGTGCCAGCAGTGAATGGCAGGGGGACACTGAAGCTTTCTTT. This gives the protein CASSEWQGDTEAFF.

This clonotype was detected ten times or more. This sequence joins TRBV20-1 and TRBJ2-6; no definite D call. Trimming removed 3 bases from V and 1 base from J, with 7 bases in between. CDR1 is DFQATT and CDR2 is SNEGSKA in the germline V gene (reference sequence). This CDR3 has 14 residues. CDR3 in amino acids: CSASPLSGANVLTF. CDR3 DNA sequence: TGCAGTGCTAGCCCGCTATCTGGGGCCAACGTCCTGACTTTC.

This clonotype was recorded at least ten times. The chain uses TRBV7-8 and TRBJ2-5; D is perhaps TRBD2 (5 bases). The CDR3 loop spans 14 amino acids. Germline-derived CDR1 and CDR2 are SGHVS and FQNEAQ. V lost 2 bases and J lost 5, with 12 bases in between. The CDR3 DNA reads TGTGCCAGCAGCTTATTACTAGACTTGGAGACCCAGTACTTC. Protein product: CASSLLLDLETQYF.

This clonotype was seen ten or more times. The chain uses TRBV11-2 and TRBJ1-5, with TRBD1 matching over 8 bases. Germline CDR1 reads SGHAT; CDR2 reads FQNNGV. V shed 1 base and J 3 bases; nucleotides not matched to a gene: 2. CDR3 length: 15 amino acids. CDR3 DNA sequence: TGTGCCAGCAGCTTAGGGACAGGGCTCAATCAGCCCCAGCATTTT. Its translation: CASSLGTGLNQPQHF.

This clonotype is medium-sized within its sample. The chain employs TRBV19 and TRBJ1-5; unclear D gene. The V end was cut by 5 bases, the J end by 10 bases, with 21 bases between. This CDR3 is 15 amino acids long. The V gene's germline CDR1 is LNHDA and CDR2 SQIVND (reference sequence). CDR3 in amino acids: CASSVIDLLINPQHF. The CDR3 DNA reads TGTGCCAGTAGTGTTATCGATCTGTTAATCAACCCCCAGCATTTT.

This clonotype occurred many times. V is TRBV5-6 and J is TRBJ2-2; 12 bases agree with TRBD1. There are 18 residues in the CDR3. The germline CDR1 and CDR2 sequences are SGHDT and YYEEEE. The trim removed 0 bases at V and 2 bases at J, leaving 5 bases unmatched. DNA of the CDR3: TGTGCCAGCAGCTTGGCCGGGACAGGGGGCCGAAACACCGGGGAGCTGTTTTTT. Translation: CASSLAGTGGRNTGELFF.

The table lists this clonotype with many counts. This chain links TRBV3-1 with TRBJ2-1; 8 bases map to TRBD2. V gave up 0 bases and J gave up 8 bases; unmatched junction bases: 3. This CDR3 has 14 residues. The germline V gene encodes CDR1 LGHDT and CDR2 YNNKEL (reference sequence). The CDR3 bases are TGTGCCAGCAGCCAAGATCAGCGGGGGCATGAGCAGTTCTTC. Its translation is CASSQDQRGHEQFF.

Sample share makes this clonotype medium-sized (0.01 to 0.1%). The genes are TRBV10-3 and TRBJ2-7; D may match TRBD1 or TRBD2 (5 bases each). The CDR3 is made up of 13 amino acids. Per the germline V gene, CDR1 is ENHRY and CDR2 is SYGVKD. Between the trimmed V and J ends, which lost 6 bases and 7 bases, there was a span of 16 bases. The CDR3 coding sequence is TGTGCCATCAGGGGACCGGGCAAGGGGGAGCAGTACTTC. Protein sequence: CAIRGPGKGEQYF.

In its sample, this clonotype was seen many times. The V gene is TRBV9, the J gene TRBJ2-3; D is perhaps TRBD1 or TRBD2 (5 bases each). The length of the CDR3 is 15 residues. Germline V gene sequence: CDR1 SGDLS, CDR2 YYNGEE. The V and J ends lost 3 bases and 2 bases respectively, with 13 bases between them. CDR3 region: CASSGGSFATDTQYF. DNA for the CDR3: TGTGCCAGCAGCGGGGGGTCCTTTGCCACAGATACGCAGTATTTT.

This clonotype was seen at least ten times. The genes are TRBV11-2 and TRBJ2-1; unclear D gene. The CDR3 runs 15 residues. Trimming left V 0 bases short and J 6 bases short, with 12 bases between. In germline, CDR1 is SGHAT, CDR2 FQNNGV. The CDR3 loop reads CASSLEGLRFNEQFF. The CDR3 nucleotides are TGTGCCAGCAGCTTAGAAGGATTACGCTTCAATGAGCAGTTCTTC. Full variable domain (rest looked up from reference TRBV11-2 and TRBJ2-1): EAGVAQSPRYKIIEKRQSVAFWCNPISGHATLYWYQQILGQGPKLLIQFQNNGVVDDSQLPKDRFSAERLKGVDSTLKIQPAKLEDSAVYLCASSLEGLRFNEQFFGPGTRLTVL.

In its sample, this clonotype ranks as medium-sized. The chain combines TRBV9 with TRBJ2-7; D is ambiguous. The CDR3 is 14 residues long. Germline loops: CDR1 SGDLS, CDR2 YYNGEE. V lost 0 bases and J 2 bases, leaving 9 bases between the germline ends. CDR3: CASSVGPETYEQYF. The CDR3, as DNA: TGTGCCAGCAGCGTAGGCCCCGAGACCTACGAGCAGTACTTC.

This clonotype turned up a few times. The gene calls are TRBV10-3 and TRBJ1-1, with 7 bases lining up with TRBD1. The trim removed 10 bases at V and 0 bases at J, leaving 11 bases unmatched. From germline, CDR1 is ENHRY and CDR2 SYGVKD. The CDR3 runs to 15 residues. CDR3 loop: CATSPRDRLNTEAFF. CDR3 DNA sequence: TGTGCCACCTCTCCGCGGGACAGATTGAACACTGAAGCTTTCTTT.